The present TCR beta chain was sequenced within a study of OX40 agonist ivuxolimab in advanced cancers. Produced via immunoSEQ multiplex PCR; TCRdb's table is partial and in-frame only. The sample shows approximately 20,000 clones, about 77% of them seen only once. Germline loops: CDR1 SGDLS, CDR2 YYNGEE. The CDR3 loop spans 15 amino acids. After removal of 3 bases from V and 4 bases from J, the junction contained 4 bases not matched to a gene. The sequence was collected from an adult with an advanced solid tumor such as melanoma, head and neck, liver or kidney cancer. The sample in question was CD4+ or CD8+ T cells sorted from blood, obtained in a trial of the OX40 agonist ivuxolimab. V gene TRBV9 combines with J gene TRBJ2-1, with TRBD2 identical over 10 bases. The CDR3 DNA reads TGTGCCAGCAGCGATCGGACTAGCGGTTACAATGAGCAGTTCTTC. Translated: CASSDRTSGYNEQFF.